The present T cell receptor beta chain was sequenced within a study of cytomegalovirus exposure and HLA in healthy donors. Notes on the study in general: Other equally common chains were less clonally expanded than HLA-associated TCR beta chains, a later analysis showed. The number of N-insertions in an Asian-associated ancestry cluster was reportedly below the approximately 700-donor mean in a later analysis. The study carried out a later analysis of TCR beta sequences. It associated some 17,000 of them with specific HLA alleles at a false discovery rate of 0.05.

The CDR3 sequence is 14 residues long. V dropped 4 bases and J dropped 1 base, with 8 bases sitting between them. Germline V gives CDR1 SNHLY, CDR2 FYNNEI. As for the donors, each was a healthy bone marrow donor. Both 60 Vbeta primers and 13 Jbeta primers went into the PCR. Assay used: immunoSEQ multiplex PCR; TCRdb lists only in-frame clones, some missing. The sample holds 95,000 to 150,000 clones, around 76% seen once. Concerning this clone: Its antigen is not known.

The clonotype originates from a man between 60 and 70 years old in good health and CMV-seropositive. This chain joins TRBV2 and TRBJ1-5, with unresolved D. The sequencing input was PBMCs. The CDR3 region is CASSVLQSNQPQHF. The CDR3 region has the DNA TGTGCCAGCAGTGTTTTGCAGAGCAATCAGCCCCAGCATTTT.